This T cell receptor beta chain originates from a study of Ad26.COV2.S vaccination and SARS-CoV-2 variants. Study-level background: The donor was enrolled in the Ad26.COV2.S arm of the COV1001 trial. Doses of Ad26.COV2.S were injected into muscle once or twice, 56 days apart. The study, taken as a whole, reports: There was a possibility that the TCR breadth and depth analyses underestimated total T cell responses.

The data were produced by immunoSEQ multiplex PCR, yet TCRdb's version contains in-frame clones alone and is incomplete. This table holds 350,000 to 400,000 clones, about nine tenths found once. This CDR3 has 15 amino acids. V dropped 3 bases and J dropped 0 bases, with 9 bases sitting between them. Germline V gives CDR1 LGHNT, CDR2 FRNRAP. Stated treatment: 15 to 20 received Ad26.COV2.S at low or high dose, single or two shots; roughly 5 received placebo; per-sample allocation not given. Sampling happened 63 days after the first vaccine or placebo injection. A word on this clone: No antigen is known for it.

This rearrangement joins TRBV12-5 to TRBJ2-1; D may be TRBD2 (5 bases). The sample was peripheral blood, taken in a trial of Ad26.COV2.S vaccine versus placebo. The TCR comes from a person aged 18 to 59 who received the Ad26.COV2.S COVID-19 vaccine or a placebo. The CDR3 loop reads CASGFLTSSYNEQFF. As DNA, the CDR3 is TGTGCTAGTGGTTTTTTAACTAGCTCCTACAATGAGCAGTTCTTC. Full variable domain (rest looked up from reference TRBV12-5 and TRBJ2-1): DARVTQTPRHKVTEMGQEVTMRCQPILGHNTVFWYRQTMMQGLELLAYFRNRAPLDDSGMPKDRFSAEMPDATLATLKIQPSEPRDSAVYFCASGFLTSSYNEQFFGPGTRLTVL.